This entry describes one T cell receptor (beta chain). As yet, its antigen is unknown. Here the CDR3 omits its conserved ending phenylalanine or tryptophan, so a read error is the likely source. Unsorted whole blood supplied the RNA, and germline DNA was extracted too. The CDR3 consists of 13 residues. The germline V and J ends were trimmed by 6 bases and 7 bases, with 16 bases remaining between them. TCR beta cDNA came from roughly 0.45 ug total RNA, primed with a constant-region primer. ARM-PCR was slightly modified, and three nested multiplex PCR rounds with it gave rise to the TCR beta libraries. Running around 9 cycles apiece, the first two PCR rounds relied on TRBV1-TRBV30 forward primers together with a C-beta reverse primer. Using its own MiXCR run on the multiplex PCR reads, TCRdb lists one record per CDR3 protein. The sample lists some 190,000 distinct CDR3 sequences, approximately 60% occurring once.

This sample is part of a study of tumor-infiltrating lymphocytes in primary liver carcinoma. General study findings and limits: It was in tumors, not blood, that the top-250-clone fraction was significantly higher (p = 0.039).

The clonotype comes from a man aged 40-55 years with primary liver carcinoma and hepatitis B virus infection. This rearrangement joins TRBV12-3 or TRBV12-4 to TRBJ2-7, with a tentative D call TRBD2 (5 bases). Material for sequencing was peripheral blood. This chain's CDR3 is CASRPTREQEQYL. DNA for the CDR3: TGTGCCAGCAGGCCCACGAGGGAGCAAGAGCAGTACCTC.